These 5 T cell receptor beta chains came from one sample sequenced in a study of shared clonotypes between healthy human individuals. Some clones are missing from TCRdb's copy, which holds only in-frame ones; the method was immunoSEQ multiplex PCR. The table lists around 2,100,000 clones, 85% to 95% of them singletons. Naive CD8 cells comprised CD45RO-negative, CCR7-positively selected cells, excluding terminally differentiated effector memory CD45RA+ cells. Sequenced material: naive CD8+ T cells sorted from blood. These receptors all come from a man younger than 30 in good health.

DNA for the CDR3: TGTGCCAGCAGCTATGATGGACTAGCGGTGACCTACGAGCAGTACTTC. Its translation is CASSYDGLAVTYEQYF. The rearrangement links TRBV7-2 to TRBJ2-7, with TRBD2 identical over 10 bases. Unmatched junction bases numbered 8, after V lost 4 bases and J lost 2 bases. The CDR3 extends over 16 amino acids. Germline CDR1 and CDR2: SGHTA and FQGNSA.

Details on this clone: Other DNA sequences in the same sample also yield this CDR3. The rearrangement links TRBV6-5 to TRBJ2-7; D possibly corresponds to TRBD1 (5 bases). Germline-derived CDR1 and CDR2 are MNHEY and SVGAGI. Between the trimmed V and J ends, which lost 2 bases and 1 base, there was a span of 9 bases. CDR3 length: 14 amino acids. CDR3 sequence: CASSYLPGSYEQYF. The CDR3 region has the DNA TGTGCCAGCAGTTACCTCCCAGGGTCCTACGAGCAGTACTTC.

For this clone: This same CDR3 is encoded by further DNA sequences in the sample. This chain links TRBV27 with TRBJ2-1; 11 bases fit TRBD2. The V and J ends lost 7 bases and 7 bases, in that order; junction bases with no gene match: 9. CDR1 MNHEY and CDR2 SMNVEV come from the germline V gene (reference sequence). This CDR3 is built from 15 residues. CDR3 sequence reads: CASTLLAGGPNEQFF. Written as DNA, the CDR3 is TGTGCCAGCACCCTCCTAGCGGGGGGCCCGAATGAGCAGTTCTTC.

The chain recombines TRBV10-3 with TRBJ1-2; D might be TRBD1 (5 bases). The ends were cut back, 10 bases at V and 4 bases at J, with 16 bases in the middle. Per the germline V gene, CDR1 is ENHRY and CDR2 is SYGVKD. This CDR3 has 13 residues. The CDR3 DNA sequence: TGTGCCAACAACCGGGACGTAGGCTATGGCTACACCTTC. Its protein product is CANNRDVGYGYTF.

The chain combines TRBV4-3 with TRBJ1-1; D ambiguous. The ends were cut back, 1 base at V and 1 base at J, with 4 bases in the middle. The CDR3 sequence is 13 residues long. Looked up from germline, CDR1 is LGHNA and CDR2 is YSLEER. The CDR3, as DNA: TGCGCCAGCAGCCAAGGAGAGAACACTGAAGCTTTCTTT. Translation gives CASSQGENTEAFF.